One and the same sample provided the 20 T cell receptor beta chains below, sequenced in a study of technical replicates of blood from a handful of donors. Assay: immunoSEQ multiplex PCR; the TCRdb copy retains only in-frame clones and omits some. The sample lists 81,000 or so clones; about 96% were seen once. What was sequenced was T cells isolated from PBMCs. The source is a human donor in good health.

The J gene is TRBJ2-7, the V gene TRBV5-8; 8 nucleotides line up with TRBD1. The CDR3 extends over 14 amino acids. V lost 4 bases and J lost 4; bases outside the gene matches: 7. Germline V lookup: CDR1 SGHTS, CDR2 YDEGEE. The CDR3, as DNA: TGTGCCAGCAGCCGGGCAGGGGGCGGTTACGAGCAGTACTTC. Translated: CASSRAGGGYEQYF.

This chain connects TRBV23-1 to TRBJ2-5, with 8 positions matching TRBD2. TRBV23-1 is sorted into the ORF group, with uncertain function. The trim removed 0 bases at V and 4 bases at J, leaving 7 bases unmatched. The CDR3 is 16 amino acids. CDR3 sequence reads: CASSQSPGGARETQYF. CDR3 bases: TGCGCCAGCAGTCAATCTCCCGGGGGGGCCCGAGAGACCCAGTACTTC.

This rearrangement joins TRBV21-1 to TRBJ1-4; the table's TRBD1 call for D was not verified on the DNA. TRBV21-1 is an annotated pseudogene. The CDR3 is 19 amino acids. CDR3 amino acids: CASSKVFCPGQGSNEKLFF. Here the CDR3 DNA reads TGTGCCAGCAGCAAAGTTTTTTGTCCGGGACAGGGCTCTAATGAAAAACTGTTTTTT.

The chain carries TRBV18 and TRBJ1-5; a possible D gene is TRBD1 (6 bases). The ends were cut back, 8 bases at V and 3 bases at J, with 14 bases in the middle. The germline V gene has CDR1 KGHSH and CDR2 LQKENI. This CDR3 spans 14 amino acids. The CDR3 is CASHGGQINQPQHF. CDR3 coding DNA: TGTGCCAGCCATGGAGGACAGATCAATCAGCCCCAGCATTTT. Full variable domain (rest looked up from reference TRBV18 and TRBJ1-5): NAGVMQNPRHLVRRRGQEARLRCSPMKGHSHVYWYRQLPEEGLKFMVYLQKENIIDESGMPKERFSAEFPKEGPSILRIQQVVRGDSAAYFCASHGGQINQPQHFGDGTRLSIL.

The chain employs TRBV18 and TRBJ1-1; D gene uncertain. The CDR3 has 12 amino acids. The germline CDR1 and CDR2 sequences are KGHSH and LQKENI. The V and J ends lost 4 bases and 7 bases respectively, with 10 bases between them. The CDR3, as DNA: TGTGCCAGCTCACTTTTTACAGATGAAGCTTTCTTT. This codes for CASSLFTDEAFF.

The rearrangement uses TRBV4-1 and TRBJ1-2; D remains unclear. The CDR3 totals 13 residues. Germline V CDR1 and CDR2: MGHRA, YSYEKL. The V end lost 1 base, the J end lost 8 bases, and 11 bases lay between the germline ends. In nucleotides, the CDR3 is TGCGCCAGCAGCCAAGTGGGCCTGCAGGGCTACACCTTC. Translating gives CASSQVGLQGYTF.

This clone showed up just a few times. This chain joins TRBV28 and TRBJ2-2; perhaps TRBD1 as D (6 bases). The CDR3 length is 17 residues. The germline V gene encodes CDR1 MDHEN and CDR2 SYDVKM. V lost 4 bases to trimming and J lost 6 bases, with 21 bases between them. This CDR3 reads CASSSPKSLAGAGELFF. The CDR3 bases are TGTGCCAGCAGTTCCCCAAAGTCGTTGGCAGGGGCCGGGGAGCTGTTTTTT.

This clone was counted between two and nine times. This chain links TRBV18 with TRBJ1-5; D uncertain. The germline V gene encodes CDR1 KGHSH and CDR2 LQKENI. V lost 3 bases and J 7 bases, leaving 7 bases between the germline ends. There are 12 residues in the CDR3. The CDR3 DNA sequence: TGTGCCAGCTCACCCGCGGGGCAGCCCCAGCATTTT. The encoded protein is CASSPAGQPQHF. Full variable domain (missing parts from reference TRBV18 and TRBJ1-5): NAGVMQNPRHLVRRRGQEARLRCSPMKGHSHVYWYRQLPEEGLKFMVYLQKENIIDESGMPKERFSAEFPKEGPSILRIQQVVRGDSAAYFCASSPAGQPQHFGDGTRLSIL.

This rearrangement joins TRBV19 to TRBJ1-5, with 7 bases fitting TRBD1. This CDR3 has 15 residues. The V gene end was trimmed by 3 bases and the J gene end by 0 bases; junction bases not matched to a gene: 2. Germline V gene lookup returns CDR1 LNHDA and CDR2 SQIVND (reference sequence). For the CDR3, the DNA is TGTGCCAGTAGTATGGGGACAGTTAGCAATCAGCCCCAGCATTTT. Residues: CASSMGTVSNQPQHF.

The chain uses TRBV7-9 and TRBJ1-1; D gene ambiguous. The V gene's germline CDR1 is SEHNR and CDR2 FQNEAQ (reference sequence). There are 15 residues in the CDR3. Trimming shortened V by 0 bases and J by 1 base, and 9 bases separated the two germline ends. CDR3 sequence reads: CASSLARAGNTEAFF. CDR3 in DNA: TGTGCCAGCAGCTTAGCGCGGGCAGGGAACACTGAAGCTTTCTTT.

The rearrangement joins TRBV5-1 to TRBJ2-7, with 10 positions matching TRBD1. The J segment lost 3 bases and the V segment lost 2 bases, leaving 5 bases of the junction unmatched. The CDR3 contains 15 residues. Germline V lookup: CDR1 SGHRS, CDR2 YFSETQ. In nucleotides, the CDR3 is TGCGCCAGCAGCTTCAAGGACAGGGGGATCTACGAGCAGTACTTC. It translates to CASSFKDRGIYEQYF.

V usage is TRBV29-1 and J usage is TRBJ1-3; perhaps TRBD1 as D (6 bases). CDR1 SQVTM and CDR2 ANQGSEA come from the germline V gene. The length of the CDR3 is 15 residues. Trimming shortened V by 8 bases and J by 0 bases, and 17 bases separated the two germline ends. The CDR3, as DNA: TGCAGCTCCCTAGGGGACAAGAGCTCTGGAAACACCATATATTTT. This encodes CSSLGDKSSGNTIYF.

The chain is built from TRBV2 and TRBJ2-7; D perhaps matches TRBD1 (5 bases). Germline V lookup: CDR1 SNHLY, CDR2 FYNNEI. The CDR3 runs to 14 residues. Between the trimmed V and J ends, which lost 3 bases and 2 bases, there was a span of 11 bases. This CDR3 is CASSDGRATYEQYF. The CDR3 coding sequence is TGTGCCAGCAGTGATGGCAGGGCCACCTACGAGCAGTACTTC.

The rearrangement joins TRBV30 to TRBJ2-2, with TRBD2 identical over 12 bases. The germline V gene has CDR1 GTSNPN and CDR2 SVGIG (reference sequence). V shed 3 bases, J shed 0 bases, and the junction held 11 bases outside the gene matches. This CDR3 has 19 amino acids. The CDR3 DNA reads TGTGCCTGGAGCGAGGACCCGGGACTAGCGGGCCCGAACACCGGGGAGCTGTTTTTT. This translates into CAWSEDPGLAGPNTGELFF.

The V and J genes are TRBV9 and TRBJ1-2; D perhaps matches TRBD1 (5 bases). Deletions cut 4 bases from V and 4 bases from J, with 14 bases between. In germline, CDR1 is SGDLS, CDR2 YYNGEE. CDR3 length equals 14 residues. CDR3 region: CASSPTRQPYGYTF. CDR3 nucleotides: TGTGCCAGCAGCCCTACCCGACAGCCCTATGGCTACACCTTC.

The gene calls are TRBV7-2 and TRBJ2-7; 8 nucleotides agree with TRBD2. The germline CDR1 and CDR2 sequences are SGHTA and FQGNSA. The CDR3 totals 16 residues. V shed 6 bases and J 0 bases; nucleotides not matched to a gene: 10. Written as DNA, the CDR3 is TGTGCCAGCAGTGAATCCACTAGCGGCAGCTCCTACGAGCAGTACTTC. Protein product: CASSESTSGSSYEQYF.

This chain uses TRBV7-9 with TRBJ2-1; D is possibly TRBD1 (7 bases). The V gene's germline CDR1 is SEHNR and CDR2 FQNEAQ (reference sequence). The CDR3 totals 16 residues. V was trimmed by 5 bases and J by 4 bases, leaving 18 bases between them. The DNA of the CDR3 is TGTGCCAGCAGCCCCCCGGGGGCAGGGGGGTACAATGAGCAGTTCTTC. Translation: CASSPPGAGGYNEQFF.

The chain links TRBV18 to TRBJ1-5; 9 positions match TRBD1. The CDR3 is made up of 15 amino acids. V was pared by 2 bases and J by 6 bases, with 5 bases of the junction left unmatched. The germline V gene encodes CDR1 KGHSH and CDR2 LQKENI. In DNA, the CDR3 is TGTGCCAGCTCACCATCGGGACAGGGCACTCAGCCCCAGCATTTT. It codes for CASSPSGQGTQPQHF.

The count of this clone is one. The gene calls are TRBV5-6 and TRBJ1-5; D perhaps matches TRBD1 (5 bases). The V and J ends lost 0 bases and 1 base respectively, with 14 bases between them. CDR3 length: 17 amino acids. CDR1 is SGHDT and CDR2 is YYEEEE in the germline V gene. The CDR3 reads CASSLGAGGGSNQPQHF. The CDR3 coding sequence is TGTGCCAGCAGCTTGGGGGCCGGGGGTGGGAGCAATCAGCCCCAGCATTTT.

The chain carries TRBV9 and TRBJ2-2, with 10 bases identical to TRBD2. The V and J ends lost 3 bases and 0 bases, in that order; junction bases with no gene match: 2. CDR3 size: 16 residues. The germline CDR1 and CDR2 sequences are SGDLS and YYNGEE. DNA of the CDR3: TGTGCCAGCAGCGGGACTAGCGGTACGAACACCGGGGAGCTGTTTTTT. Translating gives CASSGTSGTNTGELFF.